The 2 T cell receptor beta chains given below trace back to one sample, sequenced in a study of regulatory T cells in long-lasting Graves disease. Arm-PCR with iRepertoire HTBI primers amplified the CDR3 regions for these TCR beta libraries. TCRdb re-called the multiplex PCR reads with MiXCR, one entry per CDR3 protein. This sample has about 380,000 distinct CDR3 sequences, with around 16% found just once. Time point here: newly diagnosed GD, antithyroid drugs for less than 3 months. Following extraction of RNA from PBMCs, that RNA was used to make the TCR library. The sample consisted of peripheral blood mononuclear cells (PBMCs), taken at new diagnosis, from a patient treated with antithyroid drugs. These receptors all stem from a female donor with Graves disease.

This clonotype was seen many times. The rearrangement joins TRBV7-9 to TRBJ2-1; TRBD1 aligns across 8 bases. This CDR3 is 14 amino acids long. The V gene's germline CDR1 is SEHNR and CDR2 FQNEAQ (reference sequence). Trimming took 5 bases from V and 15 from J; bases not matched to a gene: 15. For the CDR3, the DNA is TGTGCCAGCAGCGTCGCGCCAACCGGGACAGGCTGGTTCTTC. Its translation is CASSVAPTGTGWFF.

CDR3 sequence reads: CASGPRSSYSYNEQFF. Here the CDR3 DNA reads TGTGCTAGTGGTCCCCGTAGCAGCTACTCCTACAATGAGCAGTTCTTC. The genes are TRBV12-5 and TRBJ2-1; D gene uncertain. The CDR3 extends over 16 amino acids. Germline CDR1 is LGHNT and CDR2 is FRNRAP. Trimming removed 5 bases from V and 0 bases from J, with 14 bases in between.